This T cell receptor (beta chain) was obtained from a study of T cell repertoires in cytomegalovirus infection. Regarding the study as a whole: The cumulative frequency of public TCR beta families identified carriers of CMV plus the relevant HLA. Ex vivo, HLA-C-restricted CMV-specific TCR beta clonotypes prevailed over the rest of the response.

Remarks on this clonotype: What it binds is unknown.

In TCRdb, the reads were re-called with MiXCR into one record per CDR3 protein. This sample carries 700,000 to 950,000 distinct CDR3 sequences, 30% to 35% of them seen once, and the ten largest clones take around 12%. CDR3 length: 18 amino acids. Trimming removed 0 bases at V and 4 bases at J, with 21 bases between. Germline V gene data show CDR1 as MGHRA and CDR2 as YSYEKL. The TCR was taken from a human donor in good health (CMV status not recorded). Some clones in this sample may be carry-over from other donors' samples. The chain has TRBV4-1 and TRBJ2-5; D is undetermined. The sequenced sample was cultured CD8+ T cells from PBMCs, obtained from culture after CMV antigen stimulation. CDR3 bases: TGCGCCAGCAGCCAAGACCCCCGTCCAGCGAGGATGACAGAGACCCAGTACTTC. Translating gives CASSQDPRPARMTETQYF.